These 32 T cell receptor beta chains were all obtained from the same sample, sequenced in a study of PD-1 blockade in classical Hodgkin lymphoma. The time point was: newly diagnosed, previously untreated cHL patient sample. Repertoires were generated with immunoSEQ multiplex PCR, while TCRdb's copy carries only in-frame clones and drops some. The table records about 28,000 clones, about nine tenths of them present only once. The specimen was peripheral blood mononuclear cells (PBMCs). These receptors were taken from a human donor with classical Hodgkin lymphoma.

J is TRBJ2-7 and V is TRBV6-5; D is undetermined. Trimming took off 5 bases at V and 5 bases at J, with 16 bases between the two ends. The CDR3 spans 14 residues. Germline CDR1 MNHEY, CDR2 SVGAGI. CDR3 sequence: CASSEPEAPDEQYF. DNA for the CDR3: TGTGCCAGCAGTGAGCCGGAAGCGCCGGACGAGCAGTACTTC.

This clone was counted once. This chain joins TRBV7-2 and TRBJ1-2; the D is unclear. The CDR3 contains 12 residues. V was pared by 4 bases and J by 4 bases, with 7 bases between. CDR1 SGHTA and CDR2 FQGNSA come from the germline V gene. This CDR3 reads CASSWTGYGYTF. The CDR3 nucleotides read TGTGCCAGCAGCTGGACGGGCTATGGCTACACCTTC.

The rearrangement uses TRBV5-1 and TRBJ1-3; the D is unclear. V lost 4 bases to trimming and J lost 4 bases, with 12 bases between them. Per the germline V gene, CDR1 is SGHRS and CDR2 is YFSETQ. The CDR3 sequence is 14 residues long. In DNA form, the CDR3 reads TGCGCCAGCAGCCCCGCGCTTGGCGGAAACACCATATATTTT. It is translated as CASSPALGGNTIYF.

The chain is built from TRBV29-1 and TRBJ2-5; D is ambiguous. Germline lookup yields CDR1 SQVTM and CDR2 ANQGSEA. The CDR3 consists of 12 residues. The germline V and J ends were trimmed by 7 bases and 5 bases, with 14 bases remaining between them. The CDR3 protein is CSAPTLTETQYF. CDR3 DNA: TGCAGCGCCCCGACTCTGACGGAGACCCAGTACTTC.

The chain joins TRBV7-2 to TRBJ2-7; the D is unclear. The CDR3 totals 13 residues. The V end lost 1 base, the J end lost 5 bases, and 9 bases lay between the germline ends. CDR1 and CDR2 (germline): SGHTA, FQGNSA. The CDR3 spells CASSLGLLNEQYF. The CDR3 nucleotides read TGTGCCAGCAGCTTAGGCCTTTTAAACGAGCAGTACTTC.

This chain links TRBV5-1 with TRBJ2-2; a weak D match, TRBD2 (7 bases). CDR3 length: 15 amino acids. Germline values: CDR1 SGHRS, CDR2 YFSETQ. Trimming removed 4 bases at V and 8 bases at J, with 18 bases between. CDR3 nucleotide sequence: TGCGCCAGCAGCCCCCGAGGGGGGGGAGCTGGGGAGCTGTTTTTT. Translation gives CASSPRGGGAGELFF.

The genes are TRBV7-2 and TRBJ2-1; no firm D call. The germline CDR1 and CDR2 sequences are SGHTA and FQGNSA. The V end was cut by 3 bases, the J end by 0 bases, with 9 bases between. CDR3 length: 15 amino acids. CDR3 loop: CASSLYGASYNEQFF. The CDR3 DNA reads TGTGCCAGCAGCTTGTACGGAGCCTCCTACAATGAGCAGTTCTTC.

The CDR3 sequence: CASSTTGTYTEAFF. DNA of the CDR3: TGTGCCAGCAGCACGACAGGGACTTACACTGAAGCTTTCTTT. The chain couples TRBV7-2 to TRBJ1-1, with 7 positions matching TRBD1. Trimming took 5 bases from V and 3 from J; bases not matched to a gene: 6. The length of the CDR3 is 14 residues. Germline CDR1 reads SGHTA; CDR2 reads FQGNSA.

This chain joins TRBV15 and TRBJ1-1, with 8 bases matching TRBD1. This CDR3 has 15 amino acids. The V segment lost 1 base and the J segment 3 bases; nucleotides outside the gene matches: 4. CDR1 LNHNV and CDR2 YYDKDF come from the germline V gene (reference sequence). CDR3 DNA sequence: TGTGCCACCAGCAGAGTGGCAGGGGGCTACACTGAAGCTTTCTTT. Protein sequence: CATSRVAGGYTEAFF.

In DNA, the CDR3 is TGTGCCAGCTCAACTAGCGGGAGGGCCGCGGGCGAGCAGTACTTC. This gives the protein CASSTSGRAAGEQYF. This chain joins TRBV18 and TRBJ2-7, with 13 bases that match TRBD2. Per germline, CDR1 KGHSH and CDR2 LQKENI. CDR3 length: 15 amino acids. V dropped 5 bases and J dropped 6; count of bases not matched to a gene: 7.

The rearrangement links TRBV11-2 to TRBJ1-1; D may be TRBD1 (5 bases). Germline V gene lookup returns CDR1 SGHAT and CDR2 FQNNGV. The CDR3 is 12 residues long. Trimming took 1 base from V and 11 from J, leaving 11 bases between them. The CDR3 sequence is CASSLGRGAAFF. The CDR3 DNA follows: TGTGCCAGCAGCTTAGGTAGAGGGGCGGCTTTCTTT.

The chain combines TRBV6-1 with TRBJ1-2; D not certain. Deletions cut 2 bases from V and 2 bases from J, with 6 bases between. The germline V gene encodes CDR1 MNHNS and CDR2 SASEGT. This CDR3 contains 13 residues. The CDR3 DNA sequence: TGTGCCAGCAGTGAAAACAGAAACTATGGCTACACCTTC. Translated: CASSENRNYGYTF.

The J gene is TRBJ2-5, the V gene TRBV4-3; 7 positions match TRBD1. The CDR3 length is 15 residues. Looked up from germline, CDR1 is LGHNA and CDR2 is YSLEER. The V segment lost 2 bases and the J segment 5 bases; nucleotides outside the gene matches: 8. The CDR3 reads CASSQTDRAEETQYF. CDR3 coding DNA: TGCGCCAGCAGCCAAACAGACAGGGCGGAGGAGACCCAGTACTTC.

V gene TRBV27 combines with J gene TRBJ1-1; 7 nucleotides match TRBD1. Germline V gene data show CDR1 as MNHEY and CDR2 as SMNVEV (reference sequence). V trimming: 0 bases; J trimming: 8 bases; junction bases outside the gene matches: 6. CDR3 length equals 14 residues. DNA of the CDR3: TGTGCCAGCAGTTTATCGTTTGGGACAGTAGAAGCTTTCTTT. Translation gives CASSLSFGTVEAFF.

This chain connects TRBV10-3 to TRBJ2-5; TRBD2 aligns across 10 bases. The CDR3 has 14 amino acids. After removal of 6 bases from V and 5 bases from J, the junction contained 6 bases not matched to a gene. From germline, CDR1 is ENHRY and CDR2 SYGVKD. The DNA for the CDR3 is TGTGCCATCAGCAAGCGGGAGGGCCTGGAGACCCAGTACTTC. Its translation: CAISKREGLETQYF.

The chain combines TRBV5-1 with TRBJ2-3; 9 bases map to TRBD2. The CDR3 is 15 residues long. Germline values: CDR1 SGHRS, CDR2 YFSETQ. V lost 7 bases and J lost 2; bases outside the gene matches: 8. The CDR3 DNA reads as TGCGCCAGCCTCCCCTCTAGCGGGATCACAGATACGCAGTATTTT. Translated: CASLPSSGITDTQYF.

The CDR3 DNA sequence: TGTGCCAGCAGTGAAAACGGAGGATTTTACGAGCAGTACTTC. Translation: CASSENGGFYEQYF. J is TRBJ2-7 and V is TRBV6-1; D perhaps matches TRBD2 (5 bases). There are 14 residues in the CDR3. Trimming removed 2 bases from V and 4 bases from J, with 12 bases in between. CDR1 MNHNS and CDR2 SASEGT come from the germline V gene.

The CDR3 sequence is CASSFWTGRGSTDTQYF. The CDR3 coding sequence is TGTGCCAGCAGCTTTTGGACCGGGAGAGGTAGCACAGATACGCAGTATTTT. J is TRBJ2-3 and V is TRBV7-2; a weak D match, TRBD2 (6 bases). The CDR3 spans 17 residues. Trimming cost V 3 bases and J 0 bases, with 16 bases left between them. The germline V gene has CDR1 SGHTA and CDR2 FQGNSA. Using reference TRBV7-2 and TRBJ2-3 for the parts outside the CDR3, the full variable domain is GAGVSQSPSNKVTEKGKDVELRCDPISGHTALYWYRQSLGQGLEFLIYFQGNSAPDKSGLPSDRFSAERTGGSVSTLTIQRTQQEDSAVYLCASSFWTGRGSTDTQYFGPGTRLTVL.

This chain joins TRBV6-5 and TRBJ1-1; TRBD1 is a possible D gene (5 bases). The CDR3 is 16 amino acids. In germline, CDR1 is MNHEY, CDR2 SVGAGI. V lost 0 bases and J 0 bases, leaving 11 bases between the germline ends. The DNA for the CDR3 is TGTGCCAGCAGTTACTCGAAAGGGGAAATGAACACTGAAGCTTTCTTT. This codes for CASSYSKGEMNTEAFF.

J is TRBJ2-3 and V is TRBV7-7, with 8 bases matching TRBD2. V lost 5 bases and J lost 5; bases outside the gene matches: 9. CDR3 length: 15 residues. Germline V gene lookup returns CDR1 SSHAT and CDR2 FNYEAQ (reference sequence). CDR3 in amino acids: CASSEGPGRVDTQYF. CDR3 in DNA: TGTGCCAGCAGCGAAGGACCCGGGAGGGTAGATACGCAGTATTTT.

This chain connects TRBV7-6 to TRBJ2-1; the D is unclear. V lost 10 bases and J lost 6, with 13 bases in between. The CDR3 length is 12 residues. CDR1 and CDR2 from the germline V gene are SGHVS and FNYEAQ. CDR3 amino acids: CANYRTLNEQFF. CDR3 in DNA: TGTGCCAATTATAGAACGCTCAATGAGCAGTTCTTC.

This chain links TRBV5-1 with TRBJ2-1; 7 bases are a match to TRBD2. The CDR3 contains 14 residues. The junction had 4 bases not matched to a gene; V was cut back by 5 bases and J by 2 bases. Germline-derived CDR1 and CDR2 are SGHRS and YFSETQ. The CDR3 is CASRLAEAYNEQFF. In DNA form, the CDR3 reads TGCGCCAGCAGGCTAGCGGAGGCCTACAATGAGCAGTTCTTC. Full variable domain (remainder filled in from reference TRBV5-1 and TRBJ2-1): KAGVTQTPRYLIKTRGQQVTLSCSPISGHRSVSWYQQTPGQGLQFLFEYFSETQRNKGNFPGRFSGRQFSNSRSEMNVSTLELGDSALYLCASRLAEAYNEQFFGPGTRLTVL.

This clone was recorded only once. In DNA, the CDR3 is TGTGCCAGCAGGGCTATCCGACGGGAGGACTATGGCTACACCTTC. This gives the protein CASRAIRREDYGYTF. The gene calls are TRBV2 and TRBJ1-2, with D unclear. The CDR3 has 15 residues. The germline V and J ends were trimmed by 6 bases and 3 bases, with 17 bases remaining between them. Germline loops: CDR1 SNHLY, CDR2 FYNNEI.

The rearrangement links TRBV27 to TRBJ2-7; 8 bases are shared with TRBD1. Germline trimming cut 4 bases from V and 9 bases from J; bases unmatched to any gene: 2. CDR3 size: 11 residues. CDR1 and CDR2 from the germline V gene are MNHEY and SMNVEV (reference sequence). CDR3 residues: CASSSQGAQYF. CDR3 coding DNA: TGTGCCAGCAGTTCTCAGGGGGCGCAGTACTTC.

The V call is TRBV7-9, the J call TRBJ1-1, with 7 bases that match TRBD1. The J segment lost 3 bases and the V segment lost 5 bases, leaving 12 bases of the junction unmatched. Looked up from germline, CDR1 is SEHNR and CDR2 is FQNEAQ (reference sequence). The CDR3 length is 16 residues. CDR3 sequence: CASSPTSARGHTEAFF. CDR3 DNA sequence: TGTGCCAGCAGCCCCACCAGTGCAAGGGGGCACACTGAAGCTTTCTTT.

This chain joins TRBV19 and TRBJ2-7, with TRBD1 matching over 10 bases. V shed 4 bases and J 6 bases; nucleotides not matched to a gene: 12. This CDR3 is 16 amino acids long. CDR1 is LNHDA, CDR2 SQIVND, per germline (reference sequence). The CDR3 region is CASSKSVSTGGIEQYF. The CDR3 region has the DNA TGTGCCAGTAGTAAATCGGTTTCGACAGGGGGCATCGAGCAGTACTTC.

The rearrangement joins TRBV28 to TRBJ2-2; the D is unclear. The CDR3 covers 15 residues. The V end lost 1 base, the J end lost 5 bases, and 11 bases lay between the germline ends. Germline CDR1 and CDR2: MDHEN and SYDVKM. CDR3 nucleotides: TGTGCCAGCAGTTTATACGCTATGACTACCGGGGAGCTGTTTTTT. It specifies CASSLYAMTTGELFF.

This clone was found once. V gene TRBV5-4 combines with J gene TRBJ2-7, with 7 positions matching TRBD1. CDR1 SGHNT and CDR2 YYREEE come from the germline V gene (reference sequence). V lost 4 bases to trimming and J lost 4 bases; unmatched junction nucleotides: 2. This CDR3 region has 12 residues. The CDR3 region is CASSRGQYEQYF. CDR3 sequence (DNA): TGTGCCAGCAGCAGGGGACAGTACGAGCAGTACTTC.

This clone was observed a few times. V is TRBV10-3 and J is TRBJ2-5; no firm D call. Trimming left V 10 bases short and J 5 bases short, with 17 bases between. This CDR3 contains 13 residues. The germline V gene encodes CDR1 ENHRY and CDR2 SYGVKD. The CDR3 bases are TGTGCCACCACACAAAGGGTGGGGGAGACCCAGTACTTC. Residues: CATTQRVGETQYF.

This clone is a singleton in its sample. The chain recombines TRBV14 with TRBJ1-1; D unclear. The CDR3 is made up of 15 amino acids. Germline V CDR1 and CDR2: SGHDN, FVKESK. V was trimmed by 0 bases and J by 6 bases, leaving 14 bases between them. The CDR3 sequence: CASSQDLRFPSEAFF. The CDR3, as DNA: TGTGCCAGCAGCCAAGATTTGCGGTTTCCCTCTGAAGCTTTCTTT.

This clone turned up a few times. Other DNA sequences from this sample encode an identical CDR3 as well. The gene calls are TRBV5-1 and TRBJ2-4, with 9 positions matching TRBD2. With V trimmed by 4 bases and J by 7 bases, 6 bases remained unmatched. The CDR3 is 14 amino acids. Germline V gene sequence: CDR1 SGHRS, CDR2 YFSETQ. The CDR3 sequence is CASSAGTSSNIQYF. The CDR3 bases are TGCGCCAGCAGCGCAGGGACTAGCAGCAACATTCAGTACTTC.

The CDR3 bases are TGTGCCAGTAGTGAGGGCCGGGGGTATGGCTACACCTTC. It codes for CASSEGRGYGYTF. The V call is TRBV19, the J call TRBJ1-2; weak D call: TRBD1 (5 bases). Trimming removed 5 bases from V and 5 bases from J, with 12 bases in between. The CDR3 has 13 amino acids. Germline V CDR1 and CDR2: LNHDA, SQIVND (reference sequence). Filled out from reference TRBV19 and TRBJ1-2, the complete variable domain reads DGGITQSPKYLFRKEGQNVTLSCEQNLNHDAMYWYRQDPGQGLRLIYYSQIVNDFQKGDIAEGYSVSREKKESFPLTVTSAQKNPTAFYLCASSEGRGYGYTFGSGTRLTVV.